The rows below give T cell receptor beta chains drawn from one sample of a study of Graves' ophthalmopathy and Graves' hyperthyroidism. In TCRdb, the multiplex PCR reads were re-called with MiXCR into one record per CDR3 protein. The table shows over a million distinct CDR3 sequences, with 35% to 40% occurring only once. Sequencing was carried out using peripheral blood or thyroid tissue (not recorded which). The receptor set was obtained from an adult man with Graves' hyperthyroidism. The CDR3 runs from the conserved cysteine through the conserved F or W. A D gene is named only where the DNA matches it firmly. Clone size is stated in some rows and not others, as once, few, many or a class when expanded.

>TRBV15|TRBJ1-5|NA|NA
TGTGCCACCAGCGAGACGGCACAAGAGACCCAGCATTTT
CATSETAQETQHF
>TRBV12-3/TRBV12-4|TRBJ2-7|many|NA
TGTGCCAGCAGTTCCCGGCGGCGCTTCGTGGAGCAGTACTTC
CASSSRRRFVEQYF
>TRBV6-5|TRBJ1-4|many|NA
TGTGCCAGCAGCATAACGACCGGGACAACTAATGAAAAACTGTTTTTT
CASSITTGTTNEKLFF
>TRBV15|TRBJ1-5|NA|NA
TGTGCCACCAGCAGAGTTTCGCAGGGGATATATAGCAATCAGCCCCAGCATTTT
CATSRVSQGIYSNQPQHF
>TRBV28|TRBJ2-7|NA|NA
TGTGCCAGCCGCGGGAACGGGTACGAGCAGTACTTC
CASRGNGYEQYF
>TRBV7-9|TRBJ1-3|many|NA
TGTGCCAGCAGCTTACCGGACGGACTCTCTGGAAACACCATATATTTT
CASSLPDGLSGNTIYF
>TRBV12-3/TRBV12-4|TRBJ2-7|few|NA
TGTGCCAGCAGTTTAATACTTGACGGCAGCTCCTACGAGCAGTACTTC
CASSLILDGSSYEQYF
>TRBV6-6|TRBJ2-7|many|TRBD2
TGTGCCAGCAGTTACTTACTAGCGGGAGACGAGCAGTACTTC
CASSYLLAGDEQYF
>TRBV5-5|TRBJ1-5|many|NA
TGTGCCAGCAGCAAGGACACCCTAGCGCCCCAGCATTTT
CASSKDTLAPQHF
>TRBV6-5|TRBJ1-3|few|NA
TGTGCCAGCACCCAAGGCTCTGGAAACACCATATATTTT
CASTQGSGNTIYF
>TRBV7-7|TRBJ1-3|NA|NA
TGTGCCAGCAGCTCACCTGGGGCGACCATATATTTT
CASSSPGATIYF
>TRBV6-6|TRBJ1-1|many|NA
TGTGCCAGCAGTGGGACAAGGAACACTGAAGCTTTCTTT
CASSGTRNTEAFF
>TRBV10-3|TRBJ1-2|NA|TRBD1
TGTGCCATCAATACAGCAGGGGGAGGAAACTATGGCTACACCTTC
CAINTAGGGNYGYTF
>TRBV29-1|TRBJ1-4|NA|NA
TGCAGCGTCTTAAGTGGAAAACTGTTTTTT
CSVLSGKLFF
>TRBV7-2|TRBJ2-5|many|NA
TGTGCCAGCAGCTCGGCCTATTCGGAGACCCAGTACTTC
CASSSAYSETQYF
>TRBV20-1|TRBJ1-2|many|NA
TGCAACATAGCTAGGGTGTTAGCGGGCTACACCTTC
CNIARVLAGYTF
>TRBV6-6|TRBJ1-5|NA|NA
TGTGCCACTGCCGCAGGCCTCAATCAGCCCCATCATTTT
CATAAGLNQPHHF
>TRBV5-1|TRBJ2-6|once|NA
TGCGCCAGCAGCTTGTTGCCGCAGGGGTCGGGGGCCAACGTCCTGACTTTC
CASSLLPQGSGANVLTF
>TRBV20-1|TRBJ2-7|few|NA
TGCAGTGTTAGGGAGGGACAGGCTTCCGAGCAGTACTTC
CSVREGQASEQYF
>TRBV7-9|TRBJ2-7|NA|NA
TGTGCCAGCAGCTTAACGGCAAATACCGCCTCCCCCCCGTACTTC
CASSLTANTASPPYF
>TRBV7-2|TRBJ1-2|NA|TRBD1
TGTGCCAGCAGCTCACGGACAGGGGCATGGGACTATGGCTACACCTTC
CASSSRTGAWDYGYTF
>TRBV10-3|TRBJ2-7|NA|TRBD2
TGTGCCACCGGCGGGAGACTTTCATTATCACCCTACGAGCAGTACTTC
CATGGRLSLSPYEQYF
>TRBV29-1|TRBJ2-2|few|NA
TGCAGCGTTGTGGAGTCCTGGGCCGGGGAGCTGTTTTTT
CSVVESWAGELFF
>TRBV7-2|TRBJ2-5|many|TRBD2
TGTGCCAGCAGCTTGAGGGACTATGGCCCCCCCTACTTC
CASSLRDYGPPYF
>TRBV4-2|TRBJ2-5|NA|NA
TGTGCCAGCAGCCAAGAGCCTAGGGCGGAGACCCAGTACTTC
CASSQEPRAETQYF
>TRBV29-1|TRBJ2-6|many|NA
TGCAGCGTTCTAAATGCCGGGGCCAACGTCCTGACTTTC
CSVLNAGANVLTF
>TRBV12-3/TRBV12-4|TRBJ2-7|few|TRBD2
TGTGCCAGCAGAGCTAGCGGGAGAGGGTCCTACGAGCAGTACTTC
CASRASGRGSYEQYF
>TRBV19|TRBJ2-2|NA|NA
TGTGCCAGTAGTATAGCAGGAGGCGATAGGCCCGGGGAGCTGTTTTTT
CASSIAGGDRPGELFF
>TRBV6-5|TRBJ2-7|many|NA
TGTGCCAGCACGGGGGCCTACGAGCAGTACTTC
CASTGAYEQYF
>TRBV12-3/TRBV12-4|TRBJ1-6|few|NA
TGTGCCAGCAGTCGATCATTCGGTCATAATTCACCCCTCCACTTT
CASSRSFGHNSPLHF
>TRBV28|TRBJ1-2|many|NA
TGTGCCAGCAGCGCCGATCGCTACACCTTC
CASSADRYTF
>TRBV2|TRBJ2-7|NA|NA
TGTGCCAGCAACGGGGATCAGAACGAGCAGTACTTC
CASNGDQNEQYF
>TRBV7-2|TRBJ1-3|NA|TRBD1
TGTGCCAGCAGCCTGGACAGGGGTGGCAACACCATATATTTT
CASSLDRGGNTIYF
>TRBV12-3/TRBV12-4|TRBJ1-2|many|NA
TGTGCCAGCACCTCGGGACAAGGCTATGGCTACACCTTC
CASTSGQGYGYTF
>TRBV4-3|TRBJ2-3|NA|TRBD2
TGCGCCAGCAGCCAAGCCCTGGGCGGGAGGCCCACGGCAGATACGCAGTATTTT
CASSQALGGRPTADTQYF
>TRBV29-1|TRBJ2-7|NA|TRBD1
TGCAGCGTTCCGGGGCAGGGGGCGGAGGAGCAGTACTTC
CSVPGQGAEEQYF
>TRBV2|TRBJ2-5|few|NA
TGTGCCAGCAGTGCCGTTTTTTTACGCGCCGGGACCCAGTACTTC
CASSAVFLRAGTQYF
>TRBV7-9|TRBJ2-7|NA|NA
TGTGCCAGCAGCTTACAGGGGCCTAACTATGAGCAGTACTTC
CASSLQGPNYEQYF
>TRBV12-3/TRBV12-4|TRBJ2-5|many|NA
TGTGCCAGCAGCCTTGGGGGCGCCTTACAAGAGACCCAGTACTTC
CASSLGGALQETQYF
>TRBV29-1|TRBJ1-1|many|TRBD1
TGCAGCGGCGGGACAGGGGCTGAAGCTTTCTTT
CSGGTGAEAFF
>TRBV6-2/TRBV6-3|TRBJ2-3|NA|TRBD1
TGTGCCAGCCGTCGTCGACAGGGAGCCACAGATACGCAGTATTTT
CASRRRQGATDTQYF
>TRBV7-9|TRBJ1-3|NA|NA
TGTGCCAGCAGGACTGGGGGGGGCGTGCACACCATATATTTT
CASRTGGGVHTIYF
>TRBV30|TRBJ2-7|NA|NA
TGTGCCTGGAACTTCCCAGGGGCTTCCGAGCAGTACTTC
CAWNFPGASEQYF
>TRBV20-1|TRBJ2-7|many|NA
TGCAGTGCTAGCAACAGGGCCTACGAGCAGTACTTC
CSASNRAYEQYF
>TRBV12-3/TRBV12-4|TRBJ1-6|many|NA
TGTGCCAGCAGCCAGGGAGGGAATAATTCACCCCTCCACTTT
CASSQGGNNSPLHF
>TRBV10-3|TRBJ2-7|few|NA
TGTGCCAGCAGTGAAGTGGGGGGGCGTCCGTTCGAGCAGTACTTC
CASSEVGGRPFEQYF
>TRBV10-2|TRBJ2-7|NA|TRBD2
TGCGCCAGCAGTGTGACAGTAGCGGGAGGCGCCTACGAGCAGTACTTC
CASSVTVAGGAYEQYF
>TRBV6-2/TRBV6-3|TRBJ1-1|many|NA
TGTGCCAGCAGGCCACAGGGTGTCGGGACTGAAGCTTTCTTT
CASRPQGVGTEAFF
>TRBV10-3|TRBJ2-7|NA|NA
TGTGCCACCAGCCCGGACTACAACTACGAGCAGTACTTC
CATSPDYNYEQYF
>TRBV7-2|TRBJ1-6|NA|NA
TGTGCCAGCAGCCCGGGGACGTTTAATTCACCCCTCCACTTT
CASSPGTFNSPLHF
>TRBV29-1|TRBJ2-5|many|NA
TGCAGCGTTGAAGATCGGGAGTCGGAGACCCAGTACTTC
CSVEDRESETQYF
>TRBV12-3/TRBV12-4|TRBJ1-6|NA|TRBD1
TGTGCCAGCAGTGACAGGGTGGTGGGTTCACCCCTCCACTTT
CASSDRVVGSPLHF
>TRBV25-1|TRBJ1-1|NA|NA
TGTGCCAGCAGCTTAGACGGGAGCACTGGAGCTTTCTTT
CASSLDGSTGAFF
>TRBV25-1|TRBJ1-6|NA|TRBD1
TGTGCCACATCCGGACAGGATAATTCACCCCTCCACTTT
CATSGQDNSPLHF
>TRBV25-1|TRBJ1-1|NA|TRBD1
TGTGCCAGCTGCCAAGGGACAGGGGGCGTAAACACTGAAGCTTTCTTT
CASCQGTGGVNTEAFF
>TRBV7-9|TRBJ1-4|NA|TRBD1
TGTGCCAGCAGCGATACGACAGGGGATGGCGAAAAACTGTTTTTT
CASSDTTGDGEKLFF
>TRBV9|TRBJ1-1|NA|NA
TGTGCCAGCAGCGTAGGTACTAGCGGGGCTCTGAACACTGAAGCTTTCTTT
CASSVGTSGALNTEAFF
>TRBV10-3|TRBJ2-5|NA|NA
TGTGCCAGCATTAATTATATCGGCTCCCCAGAGACCCAGTACTTC
CASINYIGSPETQYF
>TRBV25-1|TRBJ2-7|NA|TRBD2
TGTGCCAGCAGTTCAGGGAGGGAGCCCACCTACGAGCAGTACTTC
CASSSGREPTYEQYF